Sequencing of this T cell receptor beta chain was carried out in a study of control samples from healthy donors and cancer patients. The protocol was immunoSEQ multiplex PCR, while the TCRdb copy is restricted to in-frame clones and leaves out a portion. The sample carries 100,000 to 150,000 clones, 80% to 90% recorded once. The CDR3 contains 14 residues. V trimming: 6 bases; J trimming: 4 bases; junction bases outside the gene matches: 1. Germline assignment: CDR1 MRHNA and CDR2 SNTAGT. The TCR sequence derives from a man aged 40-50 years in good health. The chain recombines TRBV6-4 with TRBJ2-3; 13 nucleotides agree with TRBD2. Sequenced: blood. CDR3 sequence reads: CASSGTSGADTQYF. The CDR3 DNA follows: TGTGCCAGCAGCGGGACTAGCGGGGCAGATACGCAGTATTTT.